This entry is about one T cell receptor (beta chain). Its cognate antigen is unknown. The CDR3 has 13 residues. CDR1 SGDLS and CDR2 YYNGEE come from the germline V gene. V was pared by 4 bases and J by 4 bases, with 10 bases between. Clones were read by immunoSEQ multiplex PCR, and TCRdb kept only the in-frame ones, dropping some. The repertoire has 200,000 or so clones, approximately 88% of them found once; the top ten carry 6% to 9%. This specimen belongs to a study of cytomegalovirus exposure and HLA in healthy donors. Whole-study context: According to later analysis, the same platform produced the roughly 120 validation and about 630 first-cohort repertoires.

Study results and limitations: It was reportedly the case that the classifier diagnosed cytomegalovirus status with high specificity and sensitivity. TCR beta chains numbering some 150 were designated cytomegalovirus-associated.

The chain couples TRBV9 to TRBJ2-3, with a tentative D call TRBD2 (5 bases). The source is a young man in good health and CMV-seropositive. Sequenced input: PBMCs. CDR3 residues: CASSHQAADTQYF. As DNA, the CDR3 is TGTGCCAGCAGCCACCAAGCGGCAGATACGCAGTATTTT.